Listed below are T cell receptor beta chains from one sample, sequenced in a study of response to subunit inactivated influenza vaccine. Via MiXCR, TCRdb re-called the RT-PCR reads, giving one row per CDR3 protein. The repertoire has roughly 670,000 distinct CDR3 sequences, 14% of them found once; the top ten carry about 7.4%. This specimen consisted of PBMCs from blood, obtained 14 to 15 days before vaccination. The receptors stem from a man aged 50-60 years who received an inactivated influenza vaccine. Each CDR3 is given with its conserved first and last residue. Each record gives: CDR3 protein, CDR3 DNA, D gene, V gene, clone size, J gene. A D gene is named only where the DNA matches it firmly. Clone size is stated in some rows and not others, as once, few, many or a class when expanded.

CDR3aa: CASSLETGDETQYF; CDR3nt: TGTGCCAGCAGCTTGGAGACGGGGGACGAGACCCAGTACTTC; d_gene: -; v_gene: TRBV5-6; abundance: -; j_gene: TRBJ2-5
CDR3aa: CASSLRGADEKLFF; CDR3nt: TGCGCCAGCAGCTTGCGGGGGGCGGATGAAAAACTGTTTTTT; d_gene: -; v_gene: TRBV5-1; abundance: few; j_gene: TRBJ1-4
CDR3aa: CASSSSRWRLDQPQHF; CDR3nt: TGTGCCAGCAGCTCTTCCCGGTGGAGGTTGGATCAGCCCCAGCATTTT; d_gene: -; v_gene: TRBV7-9; abundance: few; j_gene: TRBJ1-5
CDR3aa: CASSPSPQVNEQFF; CDR3nt: TGTGCCAGCAGTCCTTCCCCCCAGGTGAATGAGCAGTTCTTC; d_gene: -; v_gene: TRBV11-2; abundance: -; j_gene: TRBJ2-1
CDR3aa: CASSSGLAPLNEQFF; CDR3nt: TGTGCCAGCAGCTCGGGACTAGCACCCCTTAATGAGCAGTTCTTC; d_gene: TRBD2; v_gene: TRBV11-3; abundance: -; j_gene: TRBJ2-1
CDR3aa: CAGLMGHTDTQYF; CDR3nt: TGTGCAGGTTTAATGGGCCACACAGATACGCAGTATTTT; d_gene: -; v_gene: TRBV12-2; abundance: -; j_gene: TRBJ2-3
CDR3aa: CASSSGQGWGEQYF; CDR3nt: TGCGCCAGCAGCTCGGGACAGGGATGGGGTGAGCAGTACTTC; d_gene: TRBD1; v_gene: TRBV5-1; abundance: few; j_gene: TRBJ2-7
CDR3aa: CASSQDTAGGIYEQYF; CDR3nt: TGCGCCAGCAGCCAAGATACGGCGGGGGGGATCTACGAGCAGTACTTC; d_gene: TRBD2; v_gene: TRBV4-3; abundance: few; j_gene: TRBJ2-7
CDR3aa: CASSVAGRQSGSTEAFF; CDR3nt: TGTGCCAGCAGCGTAGCGGGGAGACAGTCCGGGAGCACTGAAGCTTTCTTT; d_gene: -; v_gene: TRBV9; abundance: -; j_gene: TRBJ1-1
CDR3aa: CASSEDRVYQPQHF; CDR3nt: TGTGCCAGCAGTGAGGACAGGGTTTATCAGCCCCAGCATTTT; d_gene: TRBD1; v_gene: TRBV27; abundance: -; j_gene: TRBJ1-5
CDR3aa: CSAPQPGRQLFF; CDR3nt: TGCAGTGCGCCACAGCCGGGACGCCAACTGTTTTTT; d_gene: -; v_gene: TRBV20-1; abundance: -; j_gene: TRBJ1-4
CDR3aa: CASSQDGTAGGPWSYNEQFF; CDR3nt: TGCGCCAGCAGCCAAGATGGTACAGCGGGGGGGCCTTGGTCCTACAATGAGCAGTTCTTC; d_gene: TRBD2; v_gene: TRBV4-1; abundance: few; j_gene: TRBJ2-1
CDR3aa: CSASDPVTDTQYF; CDR3nt: TGCAGTGCTAGCGATCCGGTCACAGATACGCAGTATTTT; d_gene: -; v_gene: TRBV20-1; abundance: -; j_gene: TRBJ2-3
CDR3aa: CASSLARAVNTGELFF; CDR3nt: TGCGCCAGCAGCTTGGCCAGGGCGGTTAACACCGGGGAGCTGTTTTTT; d_gene: -; v_gene: TRBV5-1; abundance: few; j_gene: TRBJ2-2
CDR3aa: CASTNRAGELFF; CDR3nt: TGTGCCAGCACTAACAGGGCCGGGGAGCTGTTTTTT; d_gene: -; v_gene: TRBV27; abundance: many; j_gene: TRBJ2-2
CDR3aa: CASSLPFRSKDHEQFF; CDR3nt: TGCGCCAGCAGCTTGCCGTTTAGGTCTAAGGACCATGAGCAGTTCTTC; d_gene: -; v_gene: TRBV5-1; abundance: few; j_gene: TRBJ2-1
CDR3aa: CASRTSGGADEQYF; CDR3nt: TGTGCCAGCAGGACTAGCGGGGGGGCTGACGAGCAGTACTTC; d_gene: TRBD2; v_gene: TRBV7-2; abundance: -; j_gene: TRBJ2-7
CDR3aa: CASSHLQGFSYNEQFF; CDR3nt: TGTGCCAGCAGCCATCTACAGGGCTTCTCCTACAATGAGCAGTTCTTC; d_gene: -; v_gene: TRBV14; abundance: -; j_gene: TRBJ2-1
CDR3aa: CASSYSTGGGPEQYF; CDR3nt: TGTGCCAGCAGTTACTCGACAGGGGGCGGACCCGAGCAGTACTTC; d_gene: TRBD1; v_gene: TRBV6-2/TRBV6-3; abundance: -; j_gene: TRBJ2-7
CDR3aa: CASSFPGAAGELFF; CDR3nt: TGTGCCAGCAGTTTCCCAGGGGCGGCCGGGGAGCTGTTTTTT; d_gene: -; v_gene: TRBV12-3/TRBV12-4; abundance: few; j_gene: TRBJ2-2